This paragraph reports one T cell receptor (beta chain). What it binds is not known. The sample is drawn from a study of T cell repertoires in cytomegalovirus infection. Study-wide context: CMV infection together with matching HLA type was indicated by public TCR beta signatures.

TCRdb re-called the reads through MiXCR, storing one row per CDR3 protein. The sample holds nearly 550,000 distinct CDR3 sequences, 16% seen once. Looked up from germline, CDR1 is SGDLS and CDR2 is YYNGEE. This CDR3 is built from 17 residues. The ends were cut back, 3 bases at V and 0 bases at J, with 16 bases in the middle. The study, taken as a whole, reports: Cumulative public TCR beta family frequency identified CMV carriers with the relevant HLA. In two of eight donors, the top clonotype was HLA-C-restricted CMV-specific.

This TCR was recovered from a human donor in good health (CMV status not recorded). Some clones in this sample may be carry-over from other donors' samples. Sequenced sample: CD8+ T cells from PBMCs. The chain employs TRBV9 and TRBJ1-3; D unclear. CDR3 loop: CASSASGRSSSGNTIYF. The CDR3, as DNA: TGTGCCAGCAGCGCCAGCGGACGGTCGAGCTCTGGAAACACCATATATTTT.